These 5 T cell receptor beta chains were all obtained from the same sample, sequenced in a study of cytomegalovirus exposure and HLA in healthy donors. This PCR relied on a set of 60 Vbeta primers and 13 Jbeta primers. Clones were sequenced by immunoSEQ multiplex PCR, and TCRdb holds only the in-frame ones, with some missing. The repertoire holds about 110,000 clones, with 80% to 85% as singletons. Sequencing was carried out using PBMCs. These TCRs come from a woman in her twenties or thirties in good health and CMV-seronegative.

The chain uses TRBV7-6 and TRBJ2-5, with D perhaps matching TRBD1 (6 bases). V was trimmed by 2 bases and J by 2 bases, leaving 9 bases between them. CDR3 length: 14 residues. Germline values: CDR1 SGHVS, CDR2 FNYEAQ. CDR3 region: CASSLRTAQETQYF. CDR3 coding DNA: TGTGCCAGCAGCTTAAGGACAGCACAAGAGACCCAGTACTTC.

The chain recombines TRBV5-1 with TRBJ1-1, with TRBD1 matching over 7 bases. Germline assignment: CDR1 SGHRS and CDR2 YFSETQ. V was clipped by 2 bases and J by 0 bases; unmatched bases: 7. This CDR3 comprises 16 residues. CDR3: CASSFRQGVMNTEAFF. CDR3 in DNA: TGCGCCAGCAGCTTCCGACAGGGAGTCATGAACACTGAAGCTTTCTTT.

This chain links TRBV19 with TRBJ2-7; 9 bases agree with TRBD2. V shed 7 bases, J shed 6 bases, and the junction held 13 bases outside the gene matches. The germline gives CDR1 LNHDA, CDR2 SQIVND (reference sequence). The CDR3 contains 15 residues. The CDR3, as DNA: TGTGCCAGTACGAATCCCGGGACTAGCAAGTTCGAGCAGTACTTC. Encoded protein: CASTNPGTSKFEQYF.

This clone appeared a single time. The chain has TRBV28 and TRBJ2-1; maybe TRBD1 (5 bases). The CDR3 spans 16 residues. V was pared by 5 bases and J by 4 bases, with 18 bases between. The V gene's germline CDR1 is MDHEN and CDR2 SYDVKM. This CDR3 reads CASSVVLGEGYNEQFF. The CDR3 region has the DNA TGTGCCAGCAGTGTTGTGTTAGGGGAAGGGTACAATGAGCAGTTCTTC.

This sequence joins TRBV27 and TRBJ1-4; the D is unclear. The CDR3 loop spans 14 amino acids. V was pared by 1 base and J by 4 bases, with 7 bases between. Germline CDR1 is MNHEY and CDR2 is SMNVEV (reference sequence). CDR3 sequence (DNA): TGTGCCAGCAGTTTATATGGACTTAATGAAAAACTGTTTTTT. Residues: CASSLYGLNEKLFF.